Following are 9 T cell receptor beta chains from one sample sequenced in a study of blood T cell repertoires in COVID-19. Produced via immunoSEQ multiplex PCR; TCRdb's table is partial and in-frame only. There are 150,000 to 200,000 clones in the sample; about nine tenths occur only once, and roughly 1.4% lies in the top ten. Sequenced material: peripheral blood. The receptors were sampled from a woman in her fifties or sixties with acute or convalescent COVID-19.

This clone was seen only once. This chain joins TRBV6-5 and TRBJ2-1, with TRBD2 matching 10 bases. The V and J ends lost 6 bases and 5 bases, in that order; junction bases with no gene match: 7. Germline CDR1 reads MNHEY; CDR2 reads SVGAGI. This CDR3 spans 15 amino acids. The CDR3 is CASRPLLAGDNEQFF. In DNA, the CDR3 is TGTGCCAGCAGACCTCTTCTAGCGGGGGACAATGAGCAGTTCTTC.

The CDR3 DNA sequence: TGTGCCACCCACAGGGGCCTTAATGAAAAACTGTTTTTT. This gives the protein CATHRGLNEKLFF. The chain joins TRBV2 to TRBJ1-4, with TRBD1 matching 7 bases. Looked up from germline, CDR1 is SNHLY and CDR2 is FYNNEI. After removal of 10 bases from V and 4 bases from J, the junction contained 6 bases not matched to a gene. The CDR3 contains 13 residues.

This chain uses TRBV5-4 with TRBJ1-1; D unclear. Germline-derived CDR1 and CDR2 are SGHNT and YYREEE (reference sequence). This CDR3 comprises 16 residues. Trimming pared 4 bases from V and 1 base from J, leaving 17 bases between. For the CDR3, the DNA is TGTGCCAGCAGCCCCACCTTATTACAGACGAACACTGAAGCTTTCTTT. Its protein is CASSPTLLQTNTEAFF.

The V call is TRBV2, the J call TRBJ2-2; 12 positions agree with TRBD2. The J segment lost 4 bases and the V segment lost 3 bases, leaving 12 bases of the junction unmatched. Germline CDR1 is SNHLY and CDR2 is FYNNEI. The CDR3 consists of 19 residues. DNA for the CDR3: TGTGCCAGCAGTGACCAGGAGGCTAGCGGGAGGGCCGGCACCGGGGAGCTGTTTTTT. It translates to CASSDQEASGRAGTGELFF.

This clone was detected only once. The chain couples TRBV10-2 to TRBJ2-7, with D maybe TRBD2 (6 bases). This CDR3 region has 13 residues. In germline, CDR1 is WSHSY, CDR2 SAAADI. V was trimmed by 4 bases and J by 7 bases, leaving 14 bases between them. Here the CDR3 DNA reads TGCGCCAGCAGTGGGGGACTGGCAGGGGAGCAGTACTTC. It specifies CASSGGLAGEQYF.

The chain recombines TRBV2 with TRBJ1-1, with 7 nucleotides matching TRBD1. The CDR3 is made up of 13 amino acids. CDR1 SNHLY and CDR2 FYNNEI come from the germline V gene. V was pared by 6 bases and J by 7 bases, with 8 bases of the junction left unmatched. CDR3 DNA: TGTGCCAGCAGACGGACAGGCGCGGATGAAGCTTTCTTT. Translating gives CASRRTGADEAFF.

V is TRBV12-3 or TRBV12-4 and J is TRBJ2-5; D is unclear. CDR3 size: 12 residues. V was clipped by 0 bases and J by 3 bases, with 2 bases between them. CDR3 amino acids: CASSLAKETQYF. For the CDR3, the DNA is TGTGCCAGCAGTTTAGCCAAAGAGACCCAGTACTTC.

This chain uses TRBV3-1 (or the pseudogene TRBV3-2) with TRBJ2-3, with 9 bases aligning to TRBD2. Germline loops: CDR1 LGHDT, CDR2 YNNKEL (reference sequence). The CDR3 has 15 amino acids. After removal of 8 bases from V and 4 bases from J, the junction contained 10 bases not matched to a gene. CDR3 coding DNA: TGTGCCAGCCGTCGGGGTAGCGGGGGTCCAGATACGCAGTATTTT. Translated, it gives CASRRGSGGPDTQYF.

The chain couples TRBV3-1 (or the pseudogene TRBV3-2) to TRBJ2-1; 9 nucleotides line up with TRBD2. The J segment lost 0 bases and the V segment lost 0 bases, leaving 9 bases of the junction unmatched. CDR3 size: 19 residues. Germline V gene data show CDR1 as LGHDT and CDR2 as YNNKEL (reference sequence). The CDR3 sequence: CASSQDWSLSGSSYNEQFF. The CDR3 DNA reads as TGTGCCAGCAGCCAAGATTGGTCCCTTAGCGGGAGCTCCTACAATGAGCAGTTCTTC.